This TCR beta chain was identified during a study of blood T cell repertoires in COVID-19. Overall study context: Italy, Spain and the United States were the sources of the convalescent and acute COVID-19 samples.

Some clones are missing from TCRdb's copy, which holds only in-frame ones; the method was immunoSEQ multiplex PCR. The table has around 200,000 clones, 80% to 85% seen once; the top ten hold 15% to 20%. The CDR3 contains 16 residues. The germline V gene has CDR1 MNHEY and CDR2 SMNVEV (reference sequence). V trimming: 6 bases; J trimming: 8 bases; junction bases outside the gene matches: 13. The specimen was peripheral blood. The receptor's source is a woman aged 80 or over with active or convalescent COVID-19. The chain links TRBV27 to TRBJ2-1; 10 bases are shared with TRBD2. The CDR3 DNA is TGTGCCAGCAGGCCGAGACTAGCGGGCCCTTTGCATGAGCAGTTCTTC. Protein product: CASRPRLAGPLHEQFF.